This T cell receptor beta chain originates from a study of T cells in Graves' hyperthyroidism and ophthalmopathy (dated by TCRdb to the late 2010s). Describing the broader study: Peripheral blood samples were taken at initial diagnosis, before any treatment was given. Following sampling, methimazole starting at 30 mg daily was given to hyperthyroidism patients, and high-dose intravenous methylprednisolone was given to ophthalmopathy patients. The study also compared thyroid tissue and blood T-cell repertoires from more than 5 Graves' hyperthyroidism patients. Prospective prediction of ophthalmopathy was tested in an independent validation cohort of some 20 hyperthyroidism patients and 15 to 17 patients who later progressed to ophthalmopathy. A discovery cohort of about 100 patients, about 40 with Graves' ophthalmopathy and over 55 with stable Graves' hyperthyroidism, was used to find distinguishing TCR V-J signatures. TCR Vbeta CDR3 sequencing of 130 to 150 peripheral blood samples (over 40 ophthalmopathy, 75 hyperthyroidism and approximately 17 progressor patients) is reported in the paper. The roughly 91 discovery patients were randomly divided into training and test sets at a 7:3 ratio. General study outcomes and caveats: In validation, the model predicted progression to ophthalmopathy a median of approximately 6.6 months before onset, with roughly 70% sensitivity and more than 72% specificity. In cross-validation, a model built on a 13 V-J signature told ophthalmopathy apart from stable hyperthyroidism with just under 90% sensitivity and around 84% specificity, and in testing the same model reached 80%/75%. Most expanded thyroid clonotypes (frequency above 0.001) were also detected in blood, a finding suggesting that blood repertoires may reflect thyroid immune responses. No statistical method was used to fix the sample size in advance, and group allocation was not hidden from the investigators.

As encoded in the germline V gene, CDR1 is ENHRY while CDR2 is SYGVKD. The CDR3, from cysteine to phenylalanine, totals 13 residues. Only CDR3 DNA remains: 39 bases, in frame from the first base. The V end loses 2 bases and the J end loses 1 base, and a stretch of 5 bases separates them. There are many counts of this clonotype. Its antigen remains undetermined. Qualities for individual bases were not recorded, and no much larger clone is one base off. Amplification of TCR beta CDR3 regions was carried out from RNA transcripts. For the first round of RT-PCR on the TCR CDR3, the HTBI primer set was used together with the Qiagen OneStep RT-PCR kit. The libraries were constructed in a second round of multiplex PCR and then size-selected and purified. Paired-end sequencing of the libraries was performed with 100 bp reads on an Illumina HiSeq2000. As for the authors' bioinformatics: SOAPnuke was used to process the raw data, throwing out any read that contained adapters or uncalled bases, had a mean Phred below 15, or lacked an exact constant-primer or identifier match. High-quality paired reads were merged with COPE v1.2.5, and unique nucleotide sequences were defined as clonotypes. MiTCR v1.1 was used to align the clonotypes against IMGT TRBV, TRBD and TRBJ reference segments. Analysis was restricted to V-J combinations with a frequency above 0.0001, which covered 99.2% of repertoires. The TCS score was defined as the ratio of F50 (clonal expansion) to E x V (chaos), calculated using BLOSUM62-based TCRdist between CDR3 peptides within each V-J. Welch's t-statistics and random forest reduced fewer than 600 V-J features to around 14, which were used in a naive Bayes classifier (R e1071). TCRdb ran its own pipeline on the public reads, namely fastp trimming at Q25 and MiXCR clone calling, and kept in-frame beta chains. Rows with a matching CDR3 protein are joined into one entry that keeps the most common DNA and genes. These V and J calls rely on TCRdb rather than the paper's analysis. In all, the sample holds around 250,000 distinct CDR3 sequences, and about 15% of those were seen once. The top ten hold 10% to 15% of the sample.

The hyperthyroidism patients were between 18 and 65 years old and newly diagnosed, with a disease duration of less than 2 months. Patients with uncontrolled infections, other autoimmune diseases, pregnancy or lactation were excluded. Diagnoses relied on clinical symptoms, serum thyroxine and TRAb, thyroid ultrasound and orbital computed tomography. Blood from progressor patients was collected at the time of first diagnosis with hyperthyroidism, before any ophthalmopathy symptoms had appeared. PBMCs were isolated from 8 to 10 ml of fresh peripheral blood by Ficoll-Paque density gradient centrifugation. Patients classed as progressors first received a Graves' hyperthyroidism diagnosis and then went on to develop ophthalmopathy during follow-up. Total RNA was extracted using Trizol reagent, and RNA quality was assessed on an Agilent 2100 Bioanalyzer.

This receptor was identified in a woman between 40 and 50 years old with Graves' hyperthyroidism that later progressed to Graves' ophthalmopathy. The V and J segments used are TRBV10-3 and TRBJ1-1; the D gene remains uncertain. The source material was blood. CDR3 loop: CAISERGNTEAFF. The DNA is TGTGCCATCAGTGAGCGGGGGAACACTGAAGCTTTCTTT.